The TCR beta chain under discussion was sequenced for a study of blood T cell repertoires in COVID-19. Study background: Resolution of symptoms, clearance, or two negative PCRs was present in recovered Cohort 3 donors. The analysed material was cDNA or gDNA that came from T cells, B-cell-depleted T cells, or PBMCs.

The protocol was immunoSEQ multiplex PCR, while the TCRdb copy is restricted to in-frame clones and leaves out a portion. The profile covers roughly 150,000 clones, with approximately 80% appearing a single time and roughly 3.9% taken by the ten largest. Per germline, CDR1 SGHRS and CDR2 YFSETQ. V was trimmed by 0 bases and J by 6 bases, leaving 18 bases between them. This CDR3 is built from 17 residues. Sequencing was carried out using PBMCs or T cells enriched from blood (not recorded which). The genes are TRBV5-1 and TRBJ1-4; D is possibly TRBD1 (6 bases). This receptor was obtained from a man aged 50 to 60 in a cohort exposed to, infected with or recovered from COVID-19 (not recorded which). CDR3 in DNA: TGCGCCAGCAGCTTGGGGTTCGCAGGGGCTCGTGATGAAAAACTGTTTTTT. It encodes CASSLGFAGARDEKLFF.